This entry lists 17 T cell receptor beta chains sequenced from one sample in a study of blood T cell repertoires in COVID-19. The method was immunoSEQ multiplex PCR; TCRdb's version includes in-frame clones alone and lacks a portion of them. The sample includes 50,000 to 65,000 clones, more than 70% of them seen just once. What was sequenced was peripheral blood. Every receptor here comes from a man aged 65-85 years with acute or convalescent COVID-19.

This chain uses TRBV18 with TRBJ2-7, with unresolved D. The CDR3 totals 13 residues. Germline V gives CDR1 KGHSH, CDR2 LQKENI. V was cut by 4 bases and J by 3 bases, with 10 bases left in between. The CDR3 loop is CASSQPEIYEQYF. DNA for the CDR3: TGTGCCAGCTCACAACCGGAGATCTACGAGCAGTACTTC. The full variable domain, rest sourced from reference TRBV18 and TRBJ2-7, is NAGVMQNPRHLVRRRGQEARLRCSPMKGHSHVYWYRQLPEEGLKFMVYLQKENIIDESGMPKERFSAEFPKEGPSILRIQQVVRGDSAAYFCASSQPEIYEQYFGPGTRLTVT.

The CDR3 DNA reads as TGTGCCACCAGCACCTTGCCCGGTGCCAGGGGAAATGAGCAGTTCTTC. Residues: CATSTLPGARGNEQFF. The chain employs TRBV15 and TRBJ2-1; TRBD1 is a possible D gene (6 bases). This CDR3 region has 16 residues. V lost 4 bases to trimming and J lost 7 bases, with 20 bases between them. Per germline, CDR1 LNHNV and CDR2 YYDKDF (reference sequence).

The V call is TRBV21-1, the J call TRBJ1-1; TRBD1 reflects the table's D call only, with no check against the DNA. TRBV21-1 is listed as a pseudogene. This CDR3 has 19 amino acids. The chain's CDR3 is CASSKGGATFRVCDTEAFF. CDR3 DNA sequence: TGTGCCAGCAGCAAAGGCGGAGCTACTTTCAGGGTTTGCGACACTGAAGCTTTCTTT.

DNA of the CDR3: TGTGCCAGTAGTATAAATCCGACAGGGATATCCTACACCTTC. It encodes CASSINPTGISYTF. This chain uses TRBV19 with TRBJ1-2, with TRBD1 matching 7 bases. The trim removed 2 bases at V and 10 bases at J, leaving 10 bases unmatched. Germline V lookup: CDR1 LNHDA, CDR2 SQIVND (reference sequence). CDR3 length: 14 residues.

This chain links TRBV27 with TRBJ2-5; D remains ambiguous. This CDR3 is 14 amino acids long. Germline V gives CDR1 MNHEY, CDR2 SMNVEV (reference sequence). Trimming stripped 4 bases from V and 3 bases from J, with 12 bases between. CDR3 amino acids: CASSSALSEETQYF. The CDR3 coding sequence is TGTGCCAGCAGTTCGGCCCTAAGCGAAGAGACCCAGTACTTC.

The chain links TRBV7-9 to TRBJ1-2; 7 bases map to TRBD1. Germline CDR1 and CDR2: SEHNR and FQNEAQ (reference sequence). Losses at the gene ends were 6 bases for V and 6 bases for J; bases not matched to a gene: 13. The CDR3 spans 15 residues. The DNA for the CDR3 is TGTGCCAGCAGGGCTGCCGGGACAGAAAGAGATGGCTACACCTTC. Translation gives CASRAAGTERDGYTF.

This clone was detected only once. The chain employs TRBV7-7 and TRBJ2-5, with 10 bases aligning to TRBD2. This CDR3 spans 18 amino acids. J was trimmed by 4 bases and V by 5 bases; bases with no gene match: 16. Germline V gene lookup returns CDR1 SSHAT and CDR2 FNYEAQ (reference sequence). The CDR3 loop reads CASSRSVGKRGGPETQYF. In DNA form, the CDR3 reads TGTGCCAGCAGCCGATCGGTGGGGAAGCGGGGGGGCCCAGAGACCCAGTACTTC. The full variable domain, completed using reference TRBV7-7 and TRBJ2-5, is GAGVSQSPRYKVTKRGQDVTLRCDPISSHATLYWYQQALGQGPEFLTYFNYEAQPDKSGLPSDRFSAERPEGSISTLTIQRTEQRDSAMYRCASSRSVGKRGGPETQYFGPGTRLLVL.

V is TRBV15 and J is TRBJ2-1; no clear D. Deletions cut 1 base from V and 7 bases from J, with 11 bases between. Germline V CDR1 and CDR2: LNHNV, YYDKDF (reference sequence). This CDR3 comprises 14 residues. The CDR3 loop reads CATSRGVGVNEQFF. The CDR3 nucleotides read TGTGCCACCAGCAGAGGGGTTGGAGTTAATGAGCAGTTCTTC.

The chain is built from TRBV28 and TRBJ2-7, with 7 nucleotides matching TRBD1. CDR3 length: 12 residues. With V trimmed by 6 bases and J by 3 bases, 2 bases remained unmatched. Germline V gene data show CDR1 as MDHEN and CDR2 as SYDVKM. CDR3 residues: CASRNRGYEQYF. The CDR3 nucleotides are TGTGCCAGCAGGAACAGGGGCTACGAGCAGTACTTC.

The chain employs TRBV11-2 and TRBJ2-3, with TRBD2 matching 12 bases. The CDR3 consists of 16 residues. With 5 bases clipped from V and 2 bases from J, the junction kept 5 bases outside the gene matches. Germline CDR1 is SGHAT and CDR2 is FQNNGV. The CDR3 DNA is TGTGCCAGCAGCCGGACTAGCGGGGACCTCACAGATACGCAGTATTTT. Translation gives CASSRTSGDLTDTQYF.

In its sample, this clone was seen many times. The rearrangement links TRBV18 to TRBJ1-6; TRBD1 aligns across 8 bases. Germline CDR1 KGHSH, CDR2 LQKENI. V lost 8 bases to trimming and J lost 5 bases; unmatched junction nucleotides: 11. The CDR3 covers 16 residues. This chain's CDR3 is CASQRQGASNNSPLHF. The CDR3 nucleotides are TGTGCCAGCCAGAGGCAGGGGGCGAGCAATAATTCACCCCTCCACTTT.

The genes are TRBV10-3 and TRBJ1-4; a weak D match, TRBD1 (5 bases). The CDR3 sequence is 15 residues long. V was trimmed by 4 bases and J by 8 bases, leaving 17 bases between them. Germline-derived CDR1 and CDR2 are ENHRY and SYGVKD. This CDR3 reads CAISVRTPIYEKLFF. The CDR3 coding sequence is TGTGCCATCAGTGTAAGGACACCGATTTACGAAAAACTGTTTTTT.

The rearrangement joins TRBV9 to TRBJ2-5, with D perhaps TRBD1 (5 bases). The CDR3 is made up of 16 amino acids. Germline V CDR1 and CDR2: SGDLS, YYNGEE. V lost 0 bases and J lost 0, with 12 bases in between. The CDR3 coding sequence is TGTGCCAGCAGCGTAGGGGGCCCGCCGTACCAAGAGACCCAGTACTTC. It codes for CASSVGGPPYQETQYF.

J is TRBJ2-3 and V is TRBV11-2; 7 bases match TRBD1. Germline CDR1 is SGHAT and CDR2 is FQNNGV. The length of the CDR3 is 15 residues. With 3 bases clipped from V and 3 bases from J, the junction kept 6 bases outside the gene matches. For the CDR3, the DNA is TGTGCCAGCAGCTTTAACAGGGGTGGGACAGATACGCAGTATTTT. Its translation is CASSFNRGGTDTQYF.

J is TRBJ1-2 and V is TRBV6-1, with 9 bases lining up with TRBD1. Trimming cost V 4 bases and J 7 bases; bases outside gene matches: 19. CDR3 size: 18 residues. Germline V gene lookup returns CDR1 MNHNS and CDR2 SASEGT. CDR3 protein: CASSAHRDRAFQRGGYTF. As DNA, the CDR3 is TGTGCCAGCAGTGCACACCGGGACAGGGCGTTTCAGAGGGGTGGCTACACCTTC.

This chain joins TRBV5-1 and TRBJ2-1; 9 bases agree with TRBD1. Germline loops: CDR1 SGHRS, CDR2 YFSETQ. The junction had 8 bases not matched to a gene; V was cut back by 3 bases and J by 4 bases. The CDR3 is made up of 16 amino acids. CDR3 region: CASSSAGTGLYNEQFF. The CDR3, as DNA: TGCGCCAGCAGCTCAGCCGGGACAGGGTTGTACAATGAGCAGTTCTTC.

The V gene is TRBV18, the J gene TRBJ1-4, with 7 nucleotides matching TRBD1. This CDR3 has 17 amino acids. With 3 bases clipped from V and 0 bases from J, the junction kept 7 bases outside the gene matches. From germline, CDR1 is KGHSH and CDR2 LQKENI. The CDR3 loop is CASSPRDSLATNEKLFF. CDR3 DNA: TGTGCCAGCTCACCCCGGGACAGCCTTGCAACTAATGAAAAACTGTTTTTT.